Below, 29 T cell receptor beta chains from the same sample are listed, as sequenced in a study of shared clonotypes between healthy human individuals. Generated by immunoSEQ multiplex PCR, the TCRdb table keeps only in-frame clones and is missing some. The table includes roughly 1 million clones, around 82% detected once. The sequenced material came from memory CD4+ T cells from PBMCs. Sample subset: CD45RA-negative fraction. Receptor source: a man aged 18-30 years in good health. Some clones in this sample may be carry-over from other donors' samples.

V usage is TRBV27 and J usage is TRBJ2-7; D remains ambiguous. This CDR3 comprises 13 residues. V gave up 6 bases and J gave up 3 bases, with 12 bases separating them. Germline assignment: CDR1 MNHEY and CDR2 SMNVEV (reference sequence). The CDR3 protein is CASSRDQLYEQYF. The DNA of the CDR3 is TGTGCCAGCAGCCGAGACCAACTCTACGAGCAGTACTTC.

The genes are TRBV7-2 and TRBJ1-5; weak D call: TRBD1 (5 bases). The CDR3 extends over 15 amino acids. Germline values: CDR1 SGHTA, CDR2 FQGNSA. The germline V and J ends were trimmed by 5 bases and 6 bases, with 17 bases remaining between them. CDR3 sequence (DNA): TGTGCCAGCAGCCGGAGCGGGACGCAGGTTCAGCCCCAGCATTTT. Amino acids: CASSRSGTQVQPQHF.

The chain recombines TRBV28 with TRBJ2-6, with D unclear. V lost 1 base, J lost 0 bases, and 7 bases lay in between. The CDR3 has 16 amino acids. The germline CDR1 and CDR2 sequences are MDHEN and SYDVKM. CDR3 amino acids: CASSLSTVSGANVLTF. The CDR3 DNA follows: TGTGCCAGCAGTTTATCGACCGTCTCTGGGGCCAACGTCCTGACTTTC.

The sample holds many counts of this clone. The V call is TRBV6-1, the J call TRBJ1-1; TRBD1 agrees at 7 bases. The CDR3 totals 16 residues. In germline, CDR1 is MNHNS, CDR2 SASEGT. Trimming at V came to 4 bases and at J to 0 bases, leaving 8 bases not matched to a gene. The CDR3 coding sequence is TGTGCCAGCAGTGTAATTTGGGGACAGATGAACACTGAAGCTTTCTTT. Its protein product is CASSVIWGQMNTEAFF.

This sequence joins TRBV28 and TRBJ1-4; a weak D match, TRBD1 (5 bases). Trimming shortened V by 4 bases and J by 0 bases, and 9 bases separated the two germline ends. CDR3 length equals 15 residues. Germline V gives CDR1 MDHEN, CDR2 SYDVKM. As DNA, the CDR3 is TGTGCCAGCAGTTCCCCAGGGACAACTAATGAAAAACTGTTTTTT. Residues: CASSSPGTTNEKLFF.

The chain recombines TRBV5-6 with TRBJ2-7; either TRBD1 or TRBD2 may fit D (5 bases each). Looked up from germline, CDR1 is SGHDT and CDR2 is YYEEEE. The V end lost 1 base, the J end lost 2 bases, and 10 bases lay between the germline ends. CDR3 length: 14 amino acids. The chain's CDR3 is CASSLRRGPYEQYF. For the CDR3, the DNA is TGTGCCAGCAGCTTGCGTAGGGGACCCTACGAGCAGTACTTC. Filled out from reference TRBV5-6 and TRBJ2-7, the complete variable domain reads DAGVTQSPTHLIKTRGQQVTLRCSPKSGHDTVSWYQQALGQGPQFIFQYYEEEERQRGNFPDRFSGHQFPNYSSELNVNALLLGDSALYLCASSLRRGPYEQYFGPGTRLTVT.

Details on this clone: Distinct nucleotide sequences in the sample also encode this CDR3. J is TRBJ2-6 and V is TRBV6-5, with D maybe TRBD1 (6 bases). CDR1 and CDR2 from the germline V gene are MNHEY and SVGAGI. The CDR3 loop spans 14 amino acids. The V and J ends lost 5 bases and 1 base respectively, with 6 bases between them. Here the CDR3 reads CASSQGSGANVLTF. In DNA, the CDR3 is TGTGCCAGCAGTCAGGGGTCTGGGGCCAACGTCCTGACTTTC.

The J gene is TRBJ2-7, the V gene TRBV4-1; TRBD2 agrees at 7 bases. Germline V lookup: CDR1 MGHRA, CDR2 YSYEKL. The CDR3 is 15 residues long. J was trimmed by 4 bases and V by 5 bases; bases with no gene match: 11. The CDR3 nucleotides read TGCGCCAGCAGCATTAACTTGGGGGGAGGGTACGAGCAGTACTTC. Protein sequence: CASSINLGGGYEQYF.

Worth noting for this clone: This probably arose from a read error, given a far larger clone one base away. The J gene is TRBJ1-4, the V gene TRBV6-6; 7 bases agree with TRBD1. V trimming: 5 bases; J trimming: 0 bases; junction bases outside the gene matches: 0. This CDR3 has 14 residues. The germline CDR1 and CDR2 sequences are MNHNY and SVGAGI (reference sequence). CDR3 sequence reads: CASSDRATNEKLFF. CDR3 DNA: TGTGCCAGCAGTGACAGGGCAACTAATGAAAAACTGTTTTTT.

J is TRBJ2-1 and V is TRBV5-1, with 12 bases identical to TRBD2. Per the germline V gene, CDR1 is SGHRS and CDR2 is YFSETQ. This CDR3 region has 15 residues. The trim removed 3 bases at V and 5 bases at J, leaving 3 bases unmatched. DNA of the CDR3: TGCGCCAGCAGCTCCCTAGCGGGAGGGGACAATGAGCAGTTCTTC. Protein product: CASSSLAGGDNEQFF.

V usage is TRBV5-4 and J usage is TRBJ2-5; tentatively, D is TRBD1 (5 bases). Germline V gives CDR1 SGHNT, CDR2 YYREEE (reference sequence). V dropped 4 bases and J dropped 4 bases, with 14 bases sitting between them. The CDR3 sequence is 14 residues long. In DNA, the CDR3 is TGTGCCAGCAGCCCCCCGCAGGGTTCAGAGACCCAGTACTTC. Its protein is CASSPPQGSETQYF.

About this clone: A much larger clone sits a single nucleotide away, making a read error possible. The chain has TRBV29-1 and TRBJ1-1, with TRBD1 matching over 7 bases. The ends lost 6 bases at V and 6 bases at J; junction bases unmatched: 7. This CDR3 spans 12 amino acids. Germline V lookup: CDR1 SQVTM, CDR2 ANQGSEA. The CDR3 DNA sequence: TGCAGCGTCGGGGACAGCCTGGCTGAAGCTTTCTTT. This encodes CSVGDSLAEAFF.

The sample holds a few counts of this clone. As DNA, the CDR3 is TGTGCCAGCAGTTTAAGGGGGTCCGATCAGCCCCAGCATTTT. It is translated as CASSLRGSDQPQHF. The chain employs TRBV28 and TRBJ1-5, with a weak D call TRBD1 (6 bases). The CDR3 consists of 14 residues. Germline-derived CDR1 and CDR2 are MDHEN and SYDVKM. The V end was cut by 2 bases, the J end by 5 bases, with 10 bases between.

This clone occurred a few times. The V and J genes are TRBV7-2 and TRBJ2-2; no clear D. Trimming removed 1 base from V and 6 bases from J, with 6 bases in between. The CDR3 is made up of 13 amino acids. Germline values: CDR1 SGHTA, CDR2 FQGNSA. The CDR3 nucleotides read TGTGCCAGCAGCTTAGATGGGGCCGGGGAGCTGTTTTTT. Protein sequence: CASSLDGAGELFF.

As regards this clone: The identical CDR3 is also encoded by other nucleotide sequences in the sample. The chain is built from TRBV5-1 and TRBJ2-3; 7 positions agree with TRBD1. From germline, CDR1 is SGHRS and CDR2 YFSETQ. Trimming cost V 0 bases and J 2 bases; bases outside gene matches: 3. CDR3 length: 15 amino acids. CDR3 in DNA: TGCGCCAGCAGCTTGGAAGGGGGCCCCACAGATACGCAGTATTTT. Its protein is CASSLEGGPTDTQYF.

The genes are TRBV5-1 and TRBJ2-7, with TRBD2 matching over 10 bases. Germline V gene sequence: CDR1 SGHRS, CDR2 YFSETQ. This CDR3 comprises 14 residues. Trimming cost V 3 bases and J 4 bases; bases outside gene matches: 4. As DNA, the CDR3 is TGCGCCAGCAGCTCGGCTAGCGGGAGTTACGAGCAGTACTTC. Translating it yields CASSSASGSYEQYF.

The rearrangement joins TRBV6-5 to TRBJ1-1; D remains ambiguous. Germline values: CDR1 MNHEY, CDR2 SVGAGI. This CDR3 region has 13 residues. V lost 7 bases and J lost 6, with 15 bases in between. Here the CDR3 DNA reads TGTGCCAGCACCGCCGCCGGTTTTCCTGAAGCTTTCTTT. Translation gives CASTAAGFPEAFF.

This clone was found once. The chain joins TRBV19 to TRBJ1-2; TRBD1 might be the D (6 bases). The V gene's germline CDR1 is LNHDA and CDR2 SQIVND (reference sequence). CDR3 length equals 17 residues. Trimming took 7 bases from V and 5 from J, leaving 26 bases between them. CDR3: CASTDTPTGRGVYGYTF. The CDR3 DNA sequence: TGTGCCAGTACCGACACTCCTACAGGGAGAGGAGTATATGGCTACACCTTC.

Points on this clone: The same CDR3 arises from other DNA sequences in this sample as well. The V and J genes are TRBV7-2 and TRBJ1-1; no clear D. Trimming shortened V by 2 bases and J by 4 bases, and 5 bases separated the two germline ends. Germline CDR1 is SGHTA and CDR2 is FQGNSA. CDR3 length: 12 amino acids. The CDR3 sequence: CASSLYGTEAFF. CDR3 bases: TGTGCCAGCAGCTTATACGGCACTGAAGCTTTCTTT.

The chain combines TRBV5-6 with TRBJ2-7; D gene ambiguous. The germline gives CDR1 SGHDT, CDR2 YYEEEE. V lost 2 bases, J lost 2 bases, and 8 bases lay in between. The CDR3 is made up of 13 amino acids. This CDR3 is CASSLMGPYEQYF. The CDR3 coding sequence is TGTGCCAGCAGCTTAATGGGTCCCTACGAGCAGTACTTC. The variable domain in full, with the rest retrieved from reference TRBV5-6 and TRBJ2-7, is DAGVTQSPTHLIKTRGQQVTLRCSPKSGHDTVSWYQQALGQGPQFIFQYYEEEERQRGNFPDRFSGHQFPNYSSELNVNALLLGDSALYLCASSLMGPYEQYFGPGTRLTVT.

The J gene is TRBJ1-1, the V gene TRBV7-2, with 7 bases identical to TRBD1. This CDR3 has 14 residues. J gave up 4 bases and V 3 bases, and 5 bases lay outside the gene matches. Germline V gene lookup returns CDR1 SGHTA and CDR2 FQGNSA. Here the CDR3 DNA reads TGTGCCAGCAGCTTCAGGACAGGCTCCACTGAAGCTTTCTTT. Residues: CASSFRTGSTEAFF.

V is TRBV7-2 and J is TRBJ2-7; D is unclear. CDR3 length: 15 amino acids. V lost 1 base to trimming and J lost 2 bases, with 12 bases between them. The germline V gene encodes CDR1 SGHTA and CDR2 FQGNSA. The CDR3 region has the DNA TGTGCCAGCAGCTTAGGTGGCTTCCTTACCTACGAGCAGTACTTC. It yields the protein CASSLGGFLTYEQYF.

The chain carries TRBV30 and TRBJ2-1; TRBD2 matches at 12 bases. CDR1 and CDR2 (germline): GTSNPN, SVGIG (reference sequence). The CDR3 runs to 15 residues. V lost 3 bases, J lost 8 bases, and 8 bases stayed unmatched. CDR3 amino acids: CAWSEGLAGGDEQFF. The DNA of the CDR3 is TGTGCCTGGAGCGAAGGGCTAGCGGGAGGGGATGAGCAGTTCTTC.

The chain links TRBV7-9 to TRBJ2-5; the match to TRBD1 covers 8 bases. Losses at the gene ends were 1 base for V and 2 bases for J; bases not matched to a gene: 6. Per the germline V gene, CDR1 is SEHNR and CDR2 is FQNEAQ (reference sequence). This CDR3 is built from 16 residues. For the CDR3, the DNA is TGTGCCAGCAGCTTAGGGACAGGGAATATACAAGAGACCCAGTACTTC. The encoded protein is CASSLGTGNIQETQYF.

The CDR3 region is CASSLALFGVNEQFF. CDR3 nucleotide sequence: TGTGCCAGCAGCTTAGCGCTATTTGGGGTCAATGAGCAGTTCTTC. This chain connects TRBV7-8 to TRBJ2-1; D gene uncertain. Between the trimmed V and J ends, which lost 0 bases and 6 bases, there was a span of 12 bases. This CDR3 has 15 residues. CDR1 is SGHVS and CDR2 is FQNEAQ in the germline V gene.

V and J are TRBV2 and TRBJ1-4; the match to TRBD1 covers 10 bases. V dropped 3 bases and J dropped 7; count of bases not matched to a gene: 8. The CDR3 runs 16 residues. Germline loops: CDR1 SNHLY, CDR2 FYNNEI. CDR3: CASSDEQDRGTEKLFF. The CDR3 nucleotides read TGTGCCAGCAGTGACGAGCAGGACAGGGGGACTGAAAAACTGTTTTTT.

Worth noting for this clone: Distinct nucleotide sequences in the sample also encode this CDR3. The chain couples TRBV6-1 to TRBJ1-4; D is possibly TRBD1 (6 bases). Trimming removed 2 bases at V and 5 bases at J, with 12 bases between. CDR1 and CDR2 from the germline V gene are MNHNS and SASEGT. CDR3 length: 15 amino acids. For the CDR3, the DNA is TGTGCCAGCAGTGAAAGGGGGAGGACCAATGAAAAACTGTTTTTT. It encodes CASSERGRTNEKLFF.

The genes are TRBV5-6 and TRBJ2-5; 8 nucleotides align to TRBD1. Germline lookup yields CDR1 SGHDT and CDR2 YYEEEE. With 6 bases clipped from V and 4 bases from J, the junction kept 8 bases outside the gene matches. The CDR3 runs to 14 residues. The DNA for the CDR3 is TGTGCCAGCACCAGACAGGGGTTGGGAGAGACCCAGTACTTC. It encodes CASTRQGLGETQYF. Variable domain in full (rest from reference TRBV5-6 and TRBJ2-5): DAGVTQSPTHLIKTRGQQVTLRCSPKSGHDTVSWYQQALGQGPQFIFQYYEEEERQRGNFPDRFSGHQFPNYSSELNVNALLLGDSALYLCASTRQGLGETQYFGPGTRLLVL.

J is TRBJ2-1 and V is TRBV27, with 11 bases fitting TRBD2. There are 18 residues in the CDR3. J was trimmed by 8 bases and V by 3 bases; bases with no gene match: 15. Germline CDR1 reads MNHEY; CDR2 reads SMNVEV (reference sequence). CDR3 region: CASSFRRLAGTKMDEQFF. CDR3 coding DNA: TGTGCCAGCAGTTTCCGAAGACTAGCGGGGACGAAAATGGATGAGCAGTTCTTC.